This T cell receptor (beta chain) stems from a study of blood T cell repertoires in COVID-19. Study-level background: Sites across the United States, Italy and Spain contributed samples from acute and convalescent COVID-19. The analysed material was cDNA or gDNA that came from T cells, B-cell-depleted T cells, or PBMCs.

The V gene lost 1 base and the J gene lost 4 bases, with 17 bases spanning the gap. Germline CDR1 and CDR2: SGHDN and FVKESK. This CDR3 has 18 amino acids. In the authors' workflow: Quantification of nucleated cells was approximated via reference gene primer amplification. Measured with immunoSEQ multiplex PCR; TCRdb has only the in-frame clones, and not every one. V and J calls and clone size are as listed in that table; D and trimming were resolved from the DNA. The data show approximately 60,000 clones, roughly 77% seen once. The V call is TRBV14, the J call TRBJ1-6; D unclear. The clonotype was recovered from an elderly man with acute or convalescent COVID-19. Sequenced sample: peripheral blood. CDR3 nucleotide sequence: TGTGCCAGCAGCCAAGCTAGTACTGGTCGGGGATATAATTCACCCCTCCACTTT. Its protein product is CASSQASTGRGYNSPLHF.